This T cell receptor beta chain was profiled in a study of blood T cells in healthy people across ages. Broader study findings: The study could not conclusively compare naive and antigen-experienced cells, given its unsorted PBMCs. Fewer expanded clones and more diversity marked long-lived versus aged donors.

This clonotype was found a few times. Its antigen is as yet unknown. This is likely a read error, given that the CDR3 carries no conserved phenylalanine or tryptophan at its end. This CDR3 spans 16 amino acids. V lost 3 bases, J lost 0 bases, and 13 bases lay in between. The authors ran a second PCR of roughly 6 to 12 cycles using a sample-barcoded 5' primer and a J-beta primer mix. Each cDNA was tagged by a template-switch adaptor containing 12 random nucleotides. MiXCR, applied by TCRdb to the 5' RACE reads, yields one record per CDR3 protein. The sample consists of hundreds of thousands of distinct CDR3 sequences, under 30% of them appearing once. Drawing of peripheral blood yielded ten milliliters from each donor.

Specimen: blood. The chain links TRBV12-3 or TRBV12-4 to TRBJ2-3; no clear D gene. The receptor was isolated from a woman at least 80 years old in good health. CDR3 nucleotide sequence: TGTGCCAGCAGTTTTCGCCGACAAGCTAGCACAGATACGCAGTATTCT. Translating it yields CASSFRRQASTDTQYS.